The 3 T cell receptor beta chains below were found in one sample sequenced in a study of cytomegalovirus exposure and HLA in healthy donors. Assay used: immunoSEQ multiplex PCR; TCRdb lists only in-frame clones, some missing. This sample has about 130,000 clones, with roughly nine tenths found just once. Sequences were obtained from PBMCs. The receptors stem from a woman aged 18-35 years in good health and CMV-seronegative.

CDR3 protein: CARTTVPYGYTF. Here the CDR3 DNA reads TGTGCCAGAACGACAGTTCCTTATGGCTACACCTTC. The rearrangement links TRBV2 to TRBJ1-2; TRBD1 might be the D (5 bases). The CDR3 totals 12 residues. CDR1 is SNHLY, CDR2 FYNNEI, per germline. The V end was cut by 9 bases, the J end by 5 bases, with 13 bases between.

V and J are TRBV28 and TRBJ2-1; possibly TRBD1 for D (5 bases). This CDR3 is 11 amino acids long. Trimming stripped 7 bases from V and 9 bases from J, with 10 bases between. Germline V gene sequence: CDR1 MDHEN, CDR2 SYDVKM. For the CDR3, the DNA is TGTGCCAGCACTTGGGGCACTGAGCAGTTCTTC. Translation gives CASTWGTEQFF.

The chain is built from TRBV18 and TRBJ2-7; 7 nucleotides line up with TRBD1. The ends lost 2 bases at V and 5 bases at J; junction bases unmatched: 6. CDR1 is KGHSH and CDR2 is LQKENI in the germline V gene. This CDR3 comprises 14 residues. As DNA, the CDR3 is TGTGCCAGCTCACCAGAGGACAGGCCCGACGAGCAGTACTTC. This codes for CASSPEDRPDEQYF.